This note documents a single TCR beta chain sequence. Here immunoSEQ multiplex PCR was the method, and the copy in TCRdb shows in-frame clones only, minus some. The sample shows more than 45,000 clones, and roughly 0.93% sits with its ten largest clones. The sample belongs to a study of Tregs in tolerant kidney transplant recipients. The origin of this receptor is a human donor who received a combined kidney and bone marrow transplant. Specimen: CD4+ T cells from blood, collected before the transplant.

The CDR3 DNA, read in part, is TGTGCCAGCAGCTTAGCGGGGGGGAATTCACCC. Translated, it gives CASSLAGGNSP. The full CDR3 protein is CASSLAGGNSPLHF. The gene calls are TRBV7-6 and TRBJ1-6; weak D call: TRBD1 (5 bases). Coverage ceases 3 residues before the CDR3 finishes, and the germline J gene fills in the end. Germline-derived CDR1 and CDR2 are SGHVS and FNYEAQ. The CDR3 has 14 amino acids. V was pared by 0 bases and J by 7 bases, with 7 bases between. The variable domain in full, completed from reference TRBV7-6 and TRBJ1-6, reads GAGVSQSPRYKVTKRGQDVALRCDPISGHVSLYWYRQALGQGPEFLTYFNYEAQQDKSGLPNDRFSAERPEGSISTLTIQRTEQRDSAMYRCASSLAGGNSPLHFGNGTRLTVT.